The sequence of this T cell receptor (beta chain) was determined in a study of Graves' ophthalmopathy and Graves' hyperthyroidism. Study-wide findings and caveats: For separating ophthalmopathy from stable hyperthyroidism, a 13-signature model gave around 86% sensitivity and about 82% specificity.

In this sample, this clonotype turned up many times. No antigen is known for it. Trimming removed 4 bases from V and 0 bases from J, with 9 bases in between. CDR1 and CDR2 from the germline V gene are SQVTM and ANQGSEA. The CDR3 is 13 residues long. From RNA, the CDR3 regions of TCR beta chains were amplified and sequenced. HTBI primers primed a first-round RT-PCR, and a second-round multiplex PCR followed. TCRdb fed the multiplex PCR reads into MiXCR, producing one record per CDR3 protein. Seen here are a few hundred thousand distinct CDR3 sequences, 15% to 19% observed once, and the top ten hold around 7%.

The chain combines TRBV29-1 with TRBJ1-1; a possible D gene is TRBD1 (5 bases). This sequence originates from a woman aged 18-29 years with stable Graves' hyperthyroidism. The source material was peripheral blood. The CDR3 spells CSVGWTMNTEAFF. CDR3 sequence (DNA): TGCAGCGTTGGGTGGACAATGAACACTGAAGCTTTCTTT.